This TCR beta chain was identified during a study of blood T cell repertoires in COVID-19. For the study at large: PBMCs, B-cell-depleted T cells, or T cells provided the cDNA or gDNA that made up the material.

CDR3 length: 15 amino acids. V shed 4 bases and J 3 bases; nucleotides not matched to a gene: 3. Per the germline V gene, CDR1 is KGHSH and CDR2 is LQKENI. This clone has a handful of counts. In the authors' workflow: Counts of nucleated cells, estimated from reference gene primer amplification, were obtained. Produced via immunoSEQ multiplex PCR; TCRdb's table is partial and in-frame only. For V, J and clone size, that table is used; D and trimming come from the DNA. The data contain about 340,000 clones, 65% to 85% of them singletons. The chain carries TRBV18 and TRBJ1-1, with 12 bases fitting TRBD1. Input material: peripheral blood. The clonotype originates from a man younger than 40 with active or convalescent COVID-19. The CDR3 coding sequence is TGTGCCAGCTCACAGGGGACAGGGGGCGACACTGAAGCTTTCTTT. This translates into CASSQGTGGDTEAFF.